A single sample gave rise to the 26 T cell receptor beta chains below, sequenced in a study of blood T cell repertoires in COVID-19. Assay: immunoSEQ multiplex PCR; the TCRdb copy retains only in-frame clones and omits some. The sample has 18,000 or so clones, approximately 81% seen once; the top ten hold around 30%. What was sequenced was peripheral blood. The receptors were gathered from a human donor with active COVID-19. The donor label of this sample is uncertain.

This clone is deemed medium-sized. The J gene is TRBJ1-2, the V gene TRBV5-6; the D gene is possibly TRBD1 (6 bases). Trimming stripped 2 bases from V and 8 bases from J, with 22 bases between. This CDR3 region has 16 residues. Germline V CDR1 and CDR2: SGHDT, YYEEEE. CDR3 nucleotides: TGTGCCAGCAGCTTCGGGTCTTTCCAGGGGTCGAAAGGCTACACCTTC. Residues: CASSFGSFQGSKGYTF.

This clone showed up just once. This chain uses TRBV2 with TRBJ2-5, with D perhaps TRBD1 (5 bases). There are 13 residues in the CDR3. The V gene's germline CDR1 is SNHLY and CDR2 FYNNEI. V gave up 7 bases and J gave up 5 bases, with 14 bases separating them. This CDR3 reads CASNSWGAETQYF. CDR3 DNA: TGTGCCAGCAATTCGTGGGGCGCCGAGACCCAGTACTTC.

The chain uses TRBV2 and TRBJ1-1, with D maybe TRBD1 (5 bases). Between the trimmed V and J ends, which lost 4 bases and 6 bases, there was a span of 9 bases. CDR1 and CDR2 from the germline V gene are SNHLY and FYNNEI. This CDR3 contains 12 residues. In nucleotides, the CDR3 is TGTGCCAGCAGTGTAACAGGTGCTGAAGCTTTCTTT. This sequence encodes CASSVTGAEAFF.

This clone was seen a few times. J is TRBJ1-5 and V is TRBV24-1, with a possible D match to TRBD1 (6 bases). V lost 1 base to trimming and J lost 2 bases, with 23 bases between them. This CDR3 is built from 20 residues. Germline lookup yields CDR1 KGHDR and CDR2 SFDVKD. CDR3 DNA sequence: TGTGCCACCAGTGATTTTGGGGCAGGGGCGGATATGTTGCGCAATCAGCCCCAGCATTTT. It encodes CATSDFGAGADMLRNQPQHF.

This clone came up once. The genes are TRBV5-8 and TRBJ2-5, with TRBD2 matching 12 bases. In germline, CDR1 is SGHTS, CDR2 YDEGEE. The V segment lost 6 bases and the J segment 9 bases; nucleotides outside the gene matches: 9. CDR3 length: 14 amino acids. The DNA of the CDR3 is TGTGCCAGCACCTGGAGGCTAGCGGGAGGGGCCCAGTACTTC. Encoded protein: CASTWRLAGGAQYF.

This clone has only one observation. The V and J genes are TRBV5-1 and TRBJ1-1, with D maybe TRBD1 (6 bases). Germline V CDR1 and CDR2: SGHRS, YFSETQ. The length of the CDR3 is 16 residues. Trimming took 3 bases from V and 3 from J, leaving 18 bases between them. The CDR3 protein is CASSWAPTGRDTEAFF. In DNA form, the CDR3 reads TGCGCCAGCAGCTGGGCCCCTACAGGGCGGGACACTGAAGCTTTCTTT.

V is TRBV28 and J is TRBJ2-7; 8 bases match TRBD2. In germline, CDR1 is MDHEN, CDR2 SYDVKM. The V segment lost 1 base and the J segment 6 bases; nucleotides outside the gene matches: 11. The CDR3 covers 16 residues. The CDR3 nucleotides are TGTGCCAGCAGTTTATCTCCGGGAGGGAGTACCGGCGAGCAGTACTTC. This sequence encodes CASSLSPGGSTGEQYF.

This sequence joins TRBV7-2 and TRBJ1-2, with 9 nucleotides matching TRBD1. Per the germline V gene, CDR1 is SGHTA and CDR2 is FQGNSA. Unmatched junction bases numbered 2, after V lost 9 bases and J lost 3 bases. CDR3 size: 12 residues. CDR3 nucleotides: TGTGCCAGGGGGGACAGGGACTATGGCTACACCTTC. This encodes CARGDRDYGYTF.

The rearrangement uses TRBV19 and TRBJ2-7; 7 bases align to TRBD1. The junction had 8 bases not matched to a gene; V was cut back by 5 bases and J by 4 bases. The CDR3 length is 14 residues. Germline V lookup: CDR1 LNHDA, CDR2 SQIVND (reference sequence). The CDR3, as DNA: TGTGCCAGTAGTGTAGCCCGGGACAGATACGAGCAGTACTTC. It encodes CASSVARDRYEQYF.

V gene TRBV7-9 combines with J gene TRBJ2-2, with a tentative D call TRBD1 (5 bases). CDR1 SEHNR and CDR2 FQNEAQ come from the germline V gene (reference sequence). The CDR3 covers 18 residues. V was shortened by 5 bases and J by 1 base, with 20 bases between the two germline ends. The CDR3 here is CASSGPPGPQGNTGELFF. CDR3 DNA sequence: TGTGCCAGCAGCGGGCCGCCGGGTCCCCAGGGGAACACCGGGGAGCTGTTTTTT.

The chain uses TRBV28 and TRBJ1-3; D ambiguous. V shed 5 bases and J shed 0 bases, with 14 bases lying between them. The CDR3 is 16 amino acids. From germline, CDR1 is MDHEN and CDR2 SYDVKM. CDR3 in amino acids: CASSEMDGSSGNTIYF. CDR3 in DNA: TGTGCCAGCAGTGAGATGGACGGGAGCTCTGGAAACACCATATATTTT.

The CDR3 bases are TGTGCCAGCGGGCTAGCGGGGGTGGGAGATACGCAGTATTTT. Its protein is CASGLAGVGDTQYF. V usage is TRBV2 and J usage is TRBJ2-3; 10 nucleotides line up with TRBD2. The CDR3 contains 14 residues. The V gene end was trimmed by 8 bases and the J gene end by 5 bases; junction bases not matched to a gene: 7. CDR1 and CDR2 (germline): SNHLY, FYNNEI.

The gene calls are TRBV11-2 and TRBJ2-7, with D possibly TRBD1 on 5 matching bases. CDR3 length: 14 amino acids. Per the germline V gene, CDR1 is SGHAT and CDR2 is FQNNGV. The V gene lost 3 bases and the J gene lost 0 bases, with 9 bases spanning the gap. The CDR3 DNA reads as TGTGCCAGCAGCTTGGTCAGGGACTCCTACGAGCAGTACTTC. It translates to CASSLVRDSYEQYF. The whole variable domain, remainder taken from reference TRBV11-2 and TRBJ2-7, is EAGVAQSPRYKIIEKRQSVAFWCNPISGHATLYWYQQILGQGPKLLIQFQNNGVVDDSQLPKDRFSAERLKGVDSTLKIQPAKLEDSAVYLCASSLVRDSYEQYFGPGTRLTVT.

The chain uses TRBV5-5 and TRBJ2-5; the match to TRBD2 covers 8 bases. CDR1 and CDR2 from the germline V gene are SGHKS and YYEKEE (reference sequence). Trimming cost V 4 bases and J 5 bases; bases outside gene matches: 7. This CDR3 is 14 amino acids long. The CDR3 DNA reads as TGTGCCAGCAGCCCCGGGGGGGCTGAGGAGACCCAGTACTTC. Translated, it gives CASSPGGAEETQYF. Full variable domain (missing parts from reference TRBV5-5 and TRBJ2-5): DAGVTQSPTHLIKTRGQQVTLRCSPISGHKSVSWYQQVLGQGPQFIFQYYEKEERGRGNFPDRFSARQFPNYSSELNVNALLLGDSALYLCASSPGGAEETQYFGPGTRLLVL.

The V gene is TRBV7-6, the J gene TRBJ1-5; 10 bases map to TRBD1. The CDR3 contains 16 residues. CDR1 and CDR2 from the germline V gene are SGHVS and FNYEAQ. V shed 0 bases and J 7 bases; nucleotides not matched to a gene: 6. The CDR3 spells CASSLAGQGIGQPQHF. CDR3 coding DNA: TGTGCCAGCAGCTTAGCGGGACAGGGGATCGGGCAGCCCCAGCATTTT. Filled out from reference TRBV7-6 and TRBJ1-5, the complete variable domain reads GAGVSQSPRYKVTKRGQDVALRCDPISGHVSLYWYRQALGQGPEFLTYFNYEAQQDKSGLPNDRFSAERPEGSISTLTIQRTEQRDSAMYRCASSLAGQGIGQPQHFGDGTRLSIL.

The chain links TRBV2 to TRBJ2-2, with TRBD2 matching 9 bases. Losses at the gene ends were 5 bases for V and 5 bases for J; bases not matched to a gene: 6. Germline CDR1 and CDR2: SNHLY and FYNNEI. CDR3 size: 15 residues. The CDR3 region is CASSMREGRTGELFF. Here the CDR3 DNA reads TGTGCCAGCAGTATGCGGGAGGGCCGTACCGGGGAGCTGTTTTTT. Combining the CDR3 with reference TRBV2 and TRBJ2-2 gives the whole variable domain EPEVTQTPSHQVTQMGQEVILRCVPISNHLYFYWYRQILGQKVEFLVSFYNNEISEKSEIFDDQFSVERPDGSNFTLKIRSTKLEDSAMYFCASSMREGRTGELFFGEGSRLTVL.

The gene calls are TRBV19 and TRBJ2-7, with a possible D match to TRBD1 (6 bases). The CDR3 sequence is 16 residues long. The V gene lost 1 base and the J gene lost 1 base, with 14 bases spanning the gap. Per germline, CDR1 LNHDA and CDR2 SQIVND (reference sequence). CDR3 bases: TGTGCCAGTAGTATAGGAGCAGGGGAAGGGTCCTACGAGCAGTACTTC. Its translation: CASSIGAGEGSYEQYF.

The chain combines TRBV6-5 with TRBJ2-7, with D possibly matching TRBD2 (5 bases). Germline V gene data show CDR1 as MNHEY and CDR2 as SVGAGI. V lost 9 bases and J lost 2, with 17 bases in between. The length of the CDR3 is 14 residues. The CDR3: CASGDSDWPYEQYF. DNA of the CDR3: TGTGCCAGTGGTGACTCGGACTGGCCCTACGAGCAGTACTTC.

This clone was observed a single time. The chain uses TRBV9 and TRBJ2-1; TRBD1 agrees at 8 bases. Trimming took 4 bases from V and 4 from J; bases not matched to a gene: 10. The CDR3 is 16 residues long. Per the germline V gene, CDR1 is SGDLS and CDR2 is YYNGEE. The DNA for the CDR3 is TGTGCCAGCAGCCCGCGACCCGGGACAGGTTACAATGAGCAGTTCTTC. Encoded protein: CASSPRPGTGYNEQFF. Full variable domain (remainder filled in from reference TRBV9 and TRBJ2-1): DSGVTQTPKHLITATGQRVTLRCSPRSGDLSVYWYQQSLDQGLQFLIQYYNGEERAKGNILERFSAQQFPDLHSELNLSSLELGDSALYFCASSPRPGTGYNEQFFGPGTRLTVL.

The chain uses TRBV18 and TRBJ2-1; 9 bases are shared with TRBD1. This CDR3 has 14 amino acids. CDR1 KGHSH and CDR2 LQKENI come from the germline V gene. V shed 2 bases, J shed 7 bases, and the junction held 3 bases outside the gene matches. CDR3: CASSPGTGRNEQFF. Here the CDR3 DNA reads TGTGCCAGCTCACCAGGGACAGGGAGAAATGAGCAGTTCTTC.

This clone appeared a single time. V usage is TRBV12-5 and J usage is TRBJ2-2; D may be TRBD2 (5 bases). Germline CDR1 LGHNT, CDR2 FRNRAP. Trimming took 3 bases from V and 4 from J, leaving 12 bases between them. CDR3 length: 15 amino acids. The CDR3: CASGLGMGSTGELFF. CDR3 nucleotide sequence: TGTGCTAGTGGTTTAGGCATGGGGAGCACCGGGGAGCTGTTTTTT.

This chain uses TRBV4-3 with TRBJ2-3; 13 bases align to TRBD2. The CDR3 totals 16 residues. Germline loops: CDR1 LGHNA, CDR2 YSLEER. V lost 0 bases, J lost 9 bases, and 6 bases stayed unmatched. For the CDR3, the DNA is TGCGCCAGCAGCCAAGATGAACTAGCGGGAGGGGGGACGCAGTATTTT. It encodes CASSQDELAGGGTQYF.

This clone was observed once. The chain recombines TRBV7-9 with TRBJ2-7; 11 bases match TRBD2. Trimming removed 1 base from V and 6 bases from J; junction bases left unmatched: 2. CDR3 size: 14 residues. The germline CDR1 and CDR2 sequences are SEHNR and FQNEAQ (reference sequence). This chain's CDR3 is CASSLGLAGGEQYF. The CDR3 coding sequence is TGTGCCAGCAGCTTAGGGCTAGCGGGAGGCGAGCAGTACTTC.

The chain couples TRBV18 to TRBJ2-7; 9 bases align to TRBD1. V shed 3 bases and J 2 bases; nucleotides not matched to a gene: 5. CDR1 is KGHSH, CDR2 LQKENI, per germline. The length of the CDR3 is 15 residues. This CDR3 reads CASSPGTGITYEQYF. Written as DNA, the CDR3 is TGTGCCAGCTCACCCGGGACAGGGATAACCTACGAGCAGTACTTC.

This clone was detected only once. The chain has TRBV28 and TRBJ2-7; possible D gene TRBD1, 5 bases. Trimming removed 1 base at V and 4 bases at J, with 5 bases between. Germline CDR1 and CDR2: MDHEN and SYDVKM. The CDR3 spans 12 residues. The DNA for the CDR3 is TGTGCCAGCAGTTTATCAGGGTACGAGCAGTACTTC. It encodes CASSLSGYEQYF.

The chain has TRBV11-2 and TRBJ2-2; 10 bases agree with TRBD2. V was clipped by 4 bases and J by 8 bases; unmatched bases: 4. The CDR3 consists of 14 residues. In germline, CDR1 is SGHAT, CDR2 FQNNGV. CDR3 sequence reads: CASSWSGGAGELFF. In DNA form, the CDR3 reads TGTGCCAGCAGCTGGAGCGGGGGGGCTGGGGAGCTGTTTTTT. The whole variable domain, remainder taken from reference TRBV11-2 and TRBJ2-2, is EAGVAQSPRYKIIEKRQSVAFWCNPISGHATLYWYQQILGQGPKLLIQFQNNGVVDDSQLPKDRFSAERLKGVDSTLKIQPAKLEDSAVYLCASSWSGGAGELFFGEGSRLTVL.